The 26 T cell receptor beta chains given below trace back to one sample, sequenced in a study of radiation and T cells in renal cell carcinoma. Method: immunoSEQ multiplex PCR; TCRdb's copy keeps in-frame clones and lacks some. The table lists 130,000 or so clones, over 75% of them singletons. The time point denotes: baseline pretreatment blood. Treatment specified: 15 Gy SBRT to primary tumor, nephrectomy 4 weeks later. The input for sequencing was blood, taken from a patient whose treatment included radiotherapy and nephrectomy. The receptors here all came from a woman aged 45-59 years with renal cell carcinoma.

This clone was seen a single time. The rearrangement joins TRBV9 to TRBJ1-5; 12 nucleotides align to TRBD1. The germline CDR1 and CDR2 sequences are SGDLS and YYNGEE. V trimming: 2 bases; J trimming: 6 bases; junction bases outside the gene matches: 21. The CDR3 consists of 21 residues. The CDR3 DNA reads TGTGCCAGCAGCGTTCCCCCCGGGAGTCCGCGGGACAGGGGGCTAAGTCAGCCCCAGCATTTT. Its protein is CASSVPPGSPRDRGLSQPQHF.

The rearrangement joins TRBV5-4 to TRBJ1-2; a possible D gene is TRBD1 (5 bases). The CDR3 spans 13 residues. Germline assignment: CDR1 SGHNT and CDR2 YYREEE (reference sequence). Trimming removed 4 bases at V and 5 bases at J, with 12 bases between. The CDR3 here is CASSGAAEYGYTF. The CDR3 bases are TGTGCCAGCAGCGGGGCAGCGGAGTATGGCTACACCTTC.

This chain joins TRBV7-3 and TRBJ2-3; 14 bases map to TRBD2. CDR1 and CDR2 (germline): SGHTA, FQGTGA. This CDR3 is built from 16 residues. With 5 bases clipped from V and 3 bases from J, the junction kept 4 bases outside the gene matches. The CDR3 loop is CASSLGTSGGTDTQYF. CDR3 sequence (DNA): TGTGCCAGCAGCCTGGGGACTAGCGGGGGAACAGATACGCAGTATTTT.

The CDR3 region has the DNA TGTGCCAGCAGCTTAACCCCGGGACTAGCGGGGTCCGAGCAGTACTTC. It encodes CASSLTPGLAGSEQYF. The rearrangement links TRBV7-8 to TRBJ2-7; the match to TRBD2 covers 13 bases. In germline, CDR1 is SGHVS, CDR2 FQNEAQ. J was trimmed by 6 bases and V by 2 bases; bases with no gene match: 7. The CDR3 covers 16 residues.

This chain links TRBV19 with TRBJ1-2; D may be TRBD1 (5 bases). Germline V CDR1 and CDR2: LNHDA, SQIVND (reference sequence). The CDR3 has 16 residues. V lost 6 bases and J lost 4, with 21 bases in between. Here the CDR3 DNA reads TGTGCCAGTAGCATCTCCCCGGCCACGGGGCTCTATGGCTACACCTTC. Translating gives CASSISPATGLYGYTF.

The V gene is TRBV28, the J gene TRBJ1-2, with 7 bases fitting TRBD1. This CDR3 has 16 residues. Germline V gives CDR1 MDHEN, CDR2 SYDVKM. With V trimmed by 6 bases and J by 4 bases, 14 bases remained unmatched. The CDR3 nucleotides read TGTGCCAGCAGACTCCCGGGGACAGCGATCCTCTATGGCTACACCTTC. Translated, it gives CASRLPGTAILYGYTF.

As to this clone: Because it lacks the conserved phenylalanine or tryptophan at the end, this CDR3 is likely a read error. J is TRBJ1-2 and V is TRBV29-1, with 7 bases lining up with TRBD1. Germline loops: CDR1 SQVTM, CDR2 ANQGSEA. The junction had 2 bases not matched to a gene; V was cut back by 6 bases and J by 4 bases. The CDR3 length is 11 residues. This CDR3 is CSVGQSYGYTL. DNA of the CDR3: TGCAGCGTGGGACAGAGCTATGGCTACACCCTC.

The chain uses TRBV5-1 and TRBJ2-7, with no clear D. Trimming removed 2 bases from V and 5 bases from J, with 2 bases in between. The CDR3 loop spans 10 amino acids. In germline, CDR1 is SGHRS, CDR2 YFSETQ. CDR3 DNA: TGCGCCAGCAGCTTCAACGAGCAGTACTTC. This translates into CASSFNEQYF.

CDR3 nucleotides: TGTGCCAGCAGTACGACAGGGGGTAATTCACCCCTCCACTTT. Residues: CASSTTGGNSPLHF. This chain links TRBV5-8 with TRBJ1-6; 9 bases map to TRBD1. The germline V gene has CDR1 SGHTS and CDR2 YDEGEE. The CDR3 loop spans 14 amino acids. V shed 5 bases and J 6 bases; nucleotides not matched to a gene: 3.

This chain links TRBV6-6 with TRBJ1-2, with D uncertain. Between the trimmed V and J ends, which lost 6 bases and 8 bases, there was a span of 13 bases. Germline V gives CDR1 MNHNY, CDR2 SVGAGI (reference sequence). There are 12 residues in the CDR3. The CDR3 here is CASRLGNYGYTF. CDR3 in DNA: TGTGCCAGCAGATTAGGAAATTACGGCTACACCTTC.

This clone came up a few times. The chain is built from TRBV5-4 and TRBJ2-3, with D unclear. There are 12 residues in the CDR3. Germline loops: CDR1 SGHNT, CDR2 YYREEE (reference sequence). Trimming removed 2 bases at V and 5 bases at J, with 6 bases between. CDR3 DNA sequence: TGTGCCAGCAGCTTTTCTCTAGATACGCAGTATTTT. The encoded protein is CASSFSLDTQYF. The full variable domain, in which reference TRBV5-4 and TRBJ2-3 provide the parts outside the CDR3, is ETGVTQSPTHLIKTRGQQVTLRCSSQSGHNTVSWYQQALGQGPQFIFQYYREEENGRGNFPPRFSGLQFPNYSSELNVNALELDDSALYLCASSFSLDTQYFGPGTRLTVL.

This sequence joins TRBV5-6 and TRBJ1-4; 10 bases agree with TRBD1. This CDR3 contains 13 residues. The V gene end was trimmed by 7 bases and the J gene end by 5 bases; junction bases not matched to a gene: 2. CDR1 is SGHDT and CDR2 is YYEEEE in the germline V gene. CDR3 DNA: TGTGCCAGCGCGGACAGGGGGAATGAAAAACTGTTTTTT. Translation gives CASADRGNEKLFF.

The CDR3 is CASSQLAGSYNEQFF. As DNA, the CDR3 is TGTGCCAGCAGCCAACTAGCGGGATCCTACAATGAGCAGTTCTTC. This rearrangement joins TRBV14 to TRBJ2-1; 9 nucleotides align to TRBD2. CDR1 is SGHDN, CDR2 FVKESK, per germline. The CDR3 is 15 amino acids. After removal of 2 bases from V and 1 base from J, the junction contained 0 bases not matched to a gene.

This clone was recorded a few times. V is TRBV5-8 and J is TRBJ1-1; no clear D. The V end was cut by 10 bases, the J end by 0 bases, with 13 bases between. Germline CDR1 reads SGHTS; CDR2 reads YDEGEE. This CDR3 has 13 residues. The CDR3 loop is CAGGVMMNTEAFF. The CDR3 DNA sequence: TGTGCCGGTGGGGTAATGATGAACACTGAAGCTTTCTTT.

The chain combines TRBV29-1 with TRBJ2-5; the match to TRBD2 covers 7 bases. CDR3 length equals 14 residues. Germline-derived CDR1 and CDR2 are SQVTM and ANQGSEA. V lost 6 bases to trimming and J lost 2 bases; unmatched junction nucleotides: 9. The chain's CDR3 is CSVPASGAQETQYF. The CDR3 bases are TGCAGCGTGCCCGCAAGCGGGGCTCAAGAGACCCAGTACTTC.

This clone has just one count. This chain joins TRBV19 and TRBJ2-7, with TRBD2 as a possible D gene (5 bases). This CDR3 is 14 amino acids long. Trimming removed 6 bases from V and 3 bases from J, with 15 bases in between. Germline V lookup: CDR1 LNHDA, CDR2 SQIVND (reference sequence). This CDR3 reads CASSAGREGYEQYF. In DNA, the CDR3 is TGTGCCAGTAGCGCGGGCCGGGAAGGCTACGAGCAGTACTTC.

This chain's CDR3 is CASSLGTGVTDTQYF. CDR3 coding DNA: TGTGCCAGCAGCCTCGGGACAGGGGTCACAGATACGCAGTATTTT. The rearrangement uses TRBV5-8 and TRBJ2-3, with TRBD1 identical over 10 bases. The ends lost 4 bases at V and 2 bases at J; junction bases unmatched: 4. This CDR3 spans 15 amino acids. The germline V gene encodes CDR1 SGHTS and CDR2 YDEGEE.

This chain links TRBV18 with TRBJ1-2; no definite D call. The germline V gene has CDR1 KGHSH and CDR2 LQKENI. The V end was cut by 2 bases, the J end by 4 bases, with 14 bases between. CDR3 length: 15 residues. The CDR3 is CASSPEPARGYGYTF. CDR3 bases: TGTGCCAGCTCACCAGAGCCCGCCCGGGGCTATGGCTACACCTTC.

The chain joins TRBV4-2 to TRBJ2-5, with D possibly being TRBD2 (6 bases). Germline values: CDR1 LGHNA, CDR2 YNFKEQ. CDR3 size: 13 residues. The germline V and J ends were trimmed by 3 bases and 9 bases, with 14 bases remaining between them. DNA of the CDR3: TGTGCCAGCAGCCAGGTCGGGGGAGCGTCCCAGTACTTC. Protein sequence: CASSQVGGASQYF.

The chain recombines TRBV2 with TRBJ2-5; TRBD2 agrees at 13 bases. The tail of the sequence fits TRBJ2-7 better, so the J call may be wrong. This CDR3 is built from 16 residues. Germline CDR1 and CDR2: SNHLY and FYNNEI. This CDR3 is CASSRGLAGAGYEQYF. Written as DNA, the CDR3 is TGTGCCAGCAGCCGCGGACTAGCGGGGGCAGGGTACGAGCAGTACTTC.

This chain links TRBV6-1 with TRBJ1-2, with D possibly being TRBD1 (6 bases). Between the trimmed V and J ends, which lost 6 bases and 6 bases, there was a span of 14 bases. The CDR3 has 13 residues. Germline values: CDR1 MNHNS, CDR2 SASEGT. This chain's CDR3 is CASRGTGLDGYTF. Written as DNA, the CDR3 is TGTGCCAGCAGGGGAACAGGGCTGGATGGCTACACCTTC.

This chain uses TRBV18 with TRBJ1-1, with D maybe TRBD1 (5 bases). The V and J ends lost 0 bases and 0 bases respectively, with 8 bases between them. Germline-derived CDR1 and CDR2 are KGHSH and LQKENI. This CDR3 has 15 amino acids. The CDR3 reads CASSPPTTVNTEAFF. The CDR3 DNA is TGTGCCAGCTCACCACCGACGACAGTGAACACTGAAGCTTTCTTT.

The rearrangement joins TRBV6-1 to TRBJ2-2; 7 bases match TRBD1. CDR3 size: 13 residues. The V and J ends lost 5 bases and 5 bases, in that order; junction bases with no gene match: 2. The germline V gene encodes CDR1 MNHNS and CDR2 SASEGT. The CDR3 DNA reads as TGTGCCAGCAGTACACAGGGGACCGGGGAGCTGTTTTTT. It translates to CASSTQGTGELFF.

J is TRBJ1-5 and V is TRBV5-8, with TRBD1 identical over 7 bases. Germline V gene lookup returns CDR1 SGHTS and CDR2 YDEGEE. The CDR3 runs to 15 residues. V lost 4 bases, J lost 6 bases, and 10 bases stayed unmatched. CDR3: CASSDRDRGFQPQHF. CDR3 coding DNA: TGTGCCAGCAGCGACCGGGACAGAGGGTTTCAGCCCCAGCATTTT.

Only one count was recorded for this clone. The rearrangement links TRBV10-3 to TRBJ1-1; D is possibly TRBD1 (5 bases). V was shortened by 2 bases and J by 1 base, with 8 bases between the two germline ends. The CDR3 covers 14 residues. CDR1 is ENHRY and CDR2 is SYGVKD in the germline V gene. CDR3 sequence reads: CAISEADRNTEAFF. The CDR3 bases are TGTGCCATCAGTGAGGCCGACAGGAACACTGAAGCTTTCTTT.

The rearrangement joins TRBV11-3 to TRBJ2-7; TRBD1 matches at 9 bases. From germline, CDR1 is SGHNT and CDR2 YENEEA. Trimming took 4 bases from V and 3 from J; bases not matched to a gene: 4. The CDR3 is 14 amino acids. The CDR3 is CASSSRTGDYEQYF. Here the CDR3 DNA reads TGTGCCAGCAGCTCCCGGACAGGGGACTACGAGCAGTACTTC.